This TCR beta chain was documented in a study of CD8+ T cells in alopecia areata. Study summary: Tofacitinib was taken orally by treated patients, and the dose was 5 to 10 mg twice daily.

Extraction of RNA preceded its reverse transcription into cDNA, which served as the sequencing template. Clones were sequenced by immunoSEQ multiplex PCR, and TCRdb holds only the in-frame ones, with some missing. The data show about 180,000 clones, roughly 65% seen once. As regards this clone: Other nucleotide sequences from this sample produce the same CDR3.

The CDR3 runs to 13 residues. The germline gives CDR1 SGHRS, CDR2 YFSETQ. Trimming removed 0 bases from V and 5 bases from J, with 5 bases in between. The sequences come from CD4+ T cells sorted from blood, collected at week 0. This sequence originates from a human donor with alopecia areata. The chain carries TRBV5-1 and TRBJ2-2, with no clear D. The CDR3 DNA reads TGCGCCAGCAGCTTGGCCGGGACCGGGGAGCTGTTTTTT. Amino acid sequence: CASSLAGTGELFF. Together with reference TRBV5-1 and TRBJ2-2, the CDR3 gives the full variable domain: KAGVTQTPRYLIKTRGQQVTLSCSPISGHRSVSWYQQTPGQGLQFLFEYFSETQRNKGNFPGRFSGRQFSNSRSEMNVSTLELGDSALYLCASSLAGTGELFFGEGSRLTVL.